This paragraph covers one T cell receptor (beta chain) sequence. Its matching antigen is unknown. This sample is drawn from a study of T cells expressing NK-cell markers. Study context: All TCR beta repertoires analysed originated from sorted CD3+CD56+NKG2C+, CD3+CD56+NKG2C- and CD3+CD56-NKG2C+ T cells. The study's findings and limits: For five or six donors, the dominant NKG2C+ clonotypes made up roughly 1.0-7.0% of their CD8+ T cells. The CD3+CD56-NKG2C+ fraction of several donors was likewise dominated by these clonotypes.

TCRdb re-called the 5' RACE reads; every CDR3 protein appears as one record, without DNA. This listing includes some 600,000 distinct CDR3 sequences. The material sequenced was blood T cells: a sorted CD56 or NKG2C T cell subset, CD4+ or CD8+ T cells, or bulk PBMC T cells (not recorded which). This clonotype originated in a man between 18 and 29 years old in good health.

The CDR3 protein is CASSQDPSGSRTDTQYF. The gene calls are TRBV3-1 and TRBJ2-3; lacking DNA, the TRBD2 call made by TCRdb goes unchecked. The germline V gene encodes CDR1 LGHDT and CDR2 YNNKEL (reference sequence). The CDR3 is 17 residues long.